Listed here are 10 T cell receptor beta chains from one sample, sequenced in a study of memory CD4+ T cells and cytomegalovirus serostatus. The sort gate was single viable CD3+CD4+CD8-CD45RO+ cells for memory CD4+ T cells. Method: immunoSEQ multiplex PCR; TCRdb's copy keeps in-frame clones and lacks some. The sample holds under 40,000 clones, 79% seen once. Sequencing was done on a sample of memory CD4+ T cells from blood. The source is an adult in good health and CMV-seropositive.

The chain combines TRBV4-2 with TRBJ2-1, with 14 bases that match TRBD2. This CDR3 contains 16 residues. V lost 4 bases, J lost 9 bases, and 8 bases stayed unmatched. Germline loops: CDR1 LGHNA, CDR2 YNFKEQ. The CDR3, as DNA: TGTGCCAGCAGCCCCCGACCTGGACTAGCGGGAGGTGAGCAGTTCTTC. Translation gives CASSPRPGLAGGEQFF.

On this clone: This may be a read error, as it is one base from a much larger clone. V and J are TRBV5-4 and TRBJ1-1; TRBD1 matches at 7 bases. Germline assignment: CDR1 SGHNT and CDR2 YYREEE (reference sequence). The V gene end was trimmed by 4 bases and the J gene end by 1 base; junction bases not matched to a gene: 4. This CDR3 is built from 14 residues. The CDR3 sequence: CASSLRQGNTEAFF. CDR3 sequence (DNA): TGTGCCAGCAGCCTGCGACAGGGGAACACTGAAGCTTTCTTT.

This clone was detected once. This chain joins TRBV29-1 and TRBJ1-2; D is uncertain. The CDR3 runs to 13 residues. Germline V gene data show CDR1 as SQVTM and CDR2 as ANQGSEA. V was shortened by 5 bases and J by 8 bases, with 18 bases between the two germline ends. For the CDR3, the DNA is TGCAGCGTTTCCCCAGAGGGTTCCGAAGGCTACACCTTC. Translation: CSVSPEGSEGYTF.

The chain couples TRBV5-1 to TRBJ2-1; 8 positions agree with TRBD2. The CDR3 sequence is 19 residues long. The J segment lost 0 bases and the V segment lost 0 bases, leaving 11 bases of the junction unmatched. In germline, CDR1 is SGHRS, CDR2 YFSETQ. This CDR3 is CASSLVGGAPLSSYNEQFF. The DNA of the CDR3 is TGCGCCAGCAGCTTGGTCGGGGGGGCCCCCCTAAGCTCCTACAATGAGCAGTTCTTC.

The chain has TRBV7-2 and TRBJ1-1; TRBD1 matches 7 bases. This CDR3 contains 17 residues. CDR1 is SGHTA and CDR2 is FQGNSA in the germline V gene. V was clipped by 5 bases and J by 0 bases; unmatched bases: 12. CDR3 residues: CASSPVPGQRMNTEAFF. The CDR3 DNA is TGTGCCAGCAGCCCCGTACCGGGACAGCGAATGAACACTGAAGCTTTCTTT.

The gene calls are TRBV6-6 and TRBJ1-3; weak D call: TRBD1 (6 bases). Trimming removed 2 bases at V and 0 bases at J, with 11 bases between. This CDR3 comprises 16 residues. CDR1 and CDR2 (germline): MNHNY, SVGAGI (reference sequence). The CDR3 region has the DNA TGTGCCAGCAGTTACCAGACAGGACCCTCTGGAAACACCATATATTTT. This sequence encodes CASSYQTGPSGNTIYF.

The CDR3 bases are TGTGCCAGCGCTGTGGAGACCCAGTACTTC. It codes for CASAVETQYF. The chain employs TRBV7-9 and TRBJ2-5; D ambiguous. Germline CDR1 and CDR2: SEHNR and FQNEAQ (reference sequence). The CDR3 totals 10 residues. V lost 8 bases and J lost 5, with 6 bases in between.

This sequence joins TRBV5-1 and TRBJ2-7; no reliable D call. Looked up from germline, CDR1 is SGHRS and CDR2 is YFSETQ. The CDR3 covers 16 residues. Trimming left V 5 bases short and J 2 bases short, with 20 bases between. CDR3 coding DNA: TGCGCCAGCAGTCGCACCGCTCAGGTGATCACCTACGAGCAGTACTTC. This codes for CASSRTAQVITYEQYF.

In this sample, this clone turned up a few times. The V and J genes are TRBV4-2 and TRBJ1-2; D ambiguous. Germline lookup yields CDR1 LGHNA and CDR2 YNFKEQ. The CDR3 totals 14 residues. The V and J ends lost 2 bases and 3 bases respectively, with 10 bases between them. This chain's CDR3 is CASSQSQGDYGYTF. The CDR3 DNA is TGTGCCAGCAGCCAATCCCAAGGCGACTATGGCTACACCTTC.

The genes are TRBV7-2 and TRBJ1-5; D is undetermined. V lost 1 base to trimming and J lost 4 bases, with 14 bases between them. The CDR3 runs to 16 residues. CDR1 and CDR2 (germline): SGHTA, FQGNSA. The CDR3 DNA is TGTGCCAGCAGCTTAGGAGGCGCGGGAGATAATCAGCCCCAGCATTTT. Translated, it gives CASSLGGAGDNQPQHF.